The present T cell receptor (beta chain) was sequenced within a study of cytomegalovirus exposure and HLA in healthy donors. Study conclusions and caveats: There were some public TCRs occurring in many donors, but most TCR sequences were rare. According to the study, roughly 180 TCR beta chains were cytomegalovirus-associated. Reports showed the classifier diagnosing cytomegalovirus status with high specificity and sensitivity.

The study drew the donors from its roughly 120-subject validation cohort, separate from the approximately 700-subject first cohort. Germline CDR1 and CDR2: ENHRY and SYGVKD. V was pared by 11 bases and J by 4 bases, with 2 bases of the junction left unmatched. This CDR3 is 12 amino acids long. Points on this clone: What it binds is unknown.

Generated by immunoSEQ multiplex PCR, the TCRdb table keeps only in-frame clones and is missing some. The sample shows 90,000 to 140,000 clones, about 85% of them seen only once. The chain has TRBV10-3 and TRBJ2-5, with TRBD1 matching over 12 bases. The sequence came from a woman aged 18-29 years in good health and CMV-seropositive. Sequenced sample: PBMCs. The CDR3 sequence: CAVGQGAETQYF. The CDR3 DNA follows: TGTGCCGTGGGACAGGGGGCAGAGACCCAGTACTTC.